This T cell receptor beta chain was recovered during a study of post-analysis software for immune sequencing data. As for the study in general: Patients with relapsing-remitting, secondary progressive and progressive-relapsing multiple sclerosis courses were all represented.

Findings and limits, study-wide: Normalized Chao1 diversity was significantly lower in multiple sclerosis patients than in controls. Controls showed lower frequencies than patients for 4 or 5 TRBV segments, and TRBV5-6, TRBV5-1 and TRBV20-1 were among these.

Unique molecular identifiers featured in each of the TCR beta cDNA libraries. cDNA molecules numbering about 470,000 came from about 0.94 to 9.7 million T cells. TCRdb used MiXCR to reprocess the PCR reads, holding one entry per CDR3 protein. The repertoire holds under 200,000 distinct CDR3 sequences, around 34% seen once, with under 30% in the top ten. A note on this clonotype: The antigen remains unidentified.

Germline CDR1 reads KGHDR; CDR2 reads SFDVKD. CDR3 length equals 17 residues. With V trimmed by 4 bases and J by 4 bases, 13 bases remained unmatched. The TCR was taken from a girl between 10 and 17 years old with multiple sclerosis. The chain has TRBV24-1 and TRBJ2-3; TRBD1 aligns across 7 bases. The sample here was blood, taken after autologous hematopoietic stem cell transplantation. The CDR3 DNA reads TGTGCCACCAGTGACTTGCGACAGGGCAGGAGCGCAGATACGCAGTATTTT. Protein product: CATSDLRQGRSADTQYF.